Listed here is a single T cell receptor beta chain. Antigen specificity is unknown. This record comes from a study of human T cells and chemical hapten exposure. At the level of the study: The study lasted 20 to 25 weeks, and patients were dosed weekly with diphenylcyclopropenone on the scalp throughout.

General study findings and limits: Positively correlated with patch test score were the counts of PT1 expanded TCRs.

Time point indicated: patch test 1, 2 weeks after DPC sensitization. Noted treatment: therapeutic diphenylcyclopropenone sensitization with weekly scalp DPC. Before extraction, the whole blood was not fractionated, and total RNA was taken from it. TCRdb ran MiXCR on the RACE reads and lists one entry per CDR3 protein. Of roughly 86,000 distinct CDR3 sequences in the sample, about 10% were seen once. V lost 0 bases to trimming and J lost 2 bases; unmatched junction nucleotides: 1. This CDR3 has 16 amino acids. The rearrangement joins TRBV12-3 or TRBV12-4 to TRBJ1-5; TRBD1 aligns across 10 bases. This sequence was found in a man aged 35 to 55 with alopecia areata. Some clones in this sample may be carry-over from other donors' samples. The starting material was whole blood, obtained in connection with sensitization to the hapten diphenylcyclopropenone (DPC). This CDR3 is CASSLAGTGGNQPQHF. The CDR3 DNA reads TGTGCCAGCAGTTTAGCCGGGACAGGGGGCAATCAGCCCCAGCATTTT.